A selection of T cell receptor beta chains follows, all from one sample in a study of T cells expressing NK-cell markers. From its re-call of the 5' RACE reads, TCRdb lists each CDR3 protein once, without DNA. This sample contains about 550,000 distinct CDR3 sequences. The sequenced material came from blood T cells: a sorted CD56 or NKG2C T cell subset, CD4+ or CD8+ T cells, or bulk PBMC T cells (not recorded which). Receptors originate from a man aged 18 to 35 in good health. The CDR3 runs from the conserved cysteine through the conserved F or W.

cdr3_length	v_call	j_call	cdr3_aa
13	TRBV5-1	TRBJ2-1	CASSLGSGDEQFF
16	TRBV20-1	TRBJ2-5	CSARRGDRGLAETQYF
13	TRBV6-1	TRBJ2-2	CATHVGVTGELFF
12	TRBV27	TRBJ2-3	CATPRGPDTQYF
16	TRBV19	TRBJ2-1	CASKGWTSGRANEQFF
16	TRBV5-6	TRBJ1-6	CASMGRESSYNSPLHF
14	TRBV28	TRBJ2-4	CASGVGLAKNIQYF
13	TRBV15	TRBJ1-3	CATSREPGNTIYF
16	TRBV24-1	TRBJ2-1	CATSDRIAGSHNEQFF
13	TRBV27	TRBJ1-2	CASSPRSNYGYTF
15	TRBV5-1	TRBJ2-7	CASSQALAGGYEQYF
18	TRBV5-6	TRBJ1-1	CASSLEIRSGSSNTEAFF
14	TRBV19	TRBJ2-7	CASSMYSGSYEQYF
16	TRBV7-6	TRBJ2-1	CASSLALGGARNEQFF
15	TRBV6-2/TRBV6-3	TRBJ2-1	CASQVSGSSYNEQFF
17	TRBV11-3	TRBJ2-5	CASRNPGVGNIQETQYF
15	TRBV5-1	TRBJ2-7	CASSLGASGIYEQYF
15	TRBV12-3/TRBV12-4	TRBJ2-3	CASSLGQISTDTQYF
14	TRBV5-8	TRBJ2-5	CASSFSAVQETQYF
15	TRBV7-9	TRBJ2-3	CASSHLAGNTDTQYF
16	TRBV12-3/TRBV12-4	TRBJ2-5	CASSLGGYGVRETQYF
17	TRBV29-1	TRBJ2-3	CSVVRRRAGLTTDTQYF
15	TRBV5-1	TRBJ2-2	CASSLEWVDTGELFF
12	TRBV7-6	TRBJ2-1	CASSLEDGEQFF
13	TRBV3-1	TRBJ2-1	CASSSQTSGEQFF
13	TRBV20-1	TRBJ2-1	CSARVPSNNEQFF
14	TRBV20-1	TRBJ2-3	CSAGRGSRTDTQYF
16	TRBV4-2	TRBJ2-2	CASSQVSGTHTGELFF
16	TRBV27	TRBJ2-3	CASSISGRGQTDTQYF
16	TRBV12-5	TRBJ2-1	CASGSGTSGRYNEQFF
15	TRBV7-2	TRBJ2-1	CASSPGPQGHNEQFF
12	TRBV3-1	TRBJ1-5	CASSLNSQPQHF
14	TRBV12-3/TRBV12-4	TRBJ2-1	CASSLQDRFFEQFF
16	TRBV24-1	TRBJ2-1	CATSDFAGESYNEQFF
13	TRBV10-3	TRBJ2-1	CAISVLAVNEQFF
15	TRBV7-9	TRBJ1-2	CASSLGSTGEDGYTF
19	TRBV11-1	TRBJ2-3	CASSLQSTGGGLRPDTQYF
14	TRBV7-9	TRBJ1-1	CASSLDRGYTEAFF
20	TRBV12-3/TRBV12-4	TRBJ2-3	CASSFGVRRLAGDPTDTQYF
12	TRBV30	TRBJ1-2	CAWSGAGFGYTF
22	TRBV24-1	TRBJ2-6	CATSEKLSWGKGLRPGANVLTF
19	TRBV7-3	TRBJ2-2	CASSSFPVTSGANTGELFF
15	TRBV15	TRBJ2-1	CATSRDRGSGNEQFF
14	TRBV20-1	TRBJ2-1	CSATASGSDNEQFF
14	TRBV9	TRBJ2-6	CASSIYSGANVLTF
16	TRBV6-1	TRBJ1-1	CASRALGQVMNTEAFF
14	TRBV7-9	TRBJ1-5	CASSPQGYEQPQHF
14	TRBV25-1	TRBJ2-3	CASSVTGVQDTQYF
15	TRBV30	TRBJ2-7	CAWAGGQGSSYEQYF
12	TRBV28	TRBJ2-7	CASSSSLLEQYF
14	TRBV10-3	TRBJ1-1	CAITPDVGNTEAFF
15	TRBV7-9	TRBJ2-5	CASSSPDRQAETQYF
19	TRBV7-6	TRBJ1-3	CASSSELTGMGSSGNTIYF